The sequence of this TCR beta chain was determined in a study of blood T cells in healthy people across ages. Findings and caveats of the study: TCR beta diversity, measured per million T cells, fell in a roughly linear way with age.

Then a second PCR, running about 6 to 11 cycles, was carried out with a sample-barcoded 5' primer and a J-beta primer mix. TCRdb re-analysed the 5' RACE reads in MiXCR, keeping a single row per CDR3 protein. The sample has more than 600,000 distinct CDR3 sequences, roughly 25% seen once. On this clonotype itself: Its antigen is as yet unknown.

These data also formed part of another study, on T cells of mothers and their children. Turning to that study: Each child gave about 3 million TCR beta CDR3 reads (each mother, over 9.5 million).

The sample was blood. This TCR was sampled from a boy younger than 18 in good health.

CDR3 nucleotides: TGTGCCAGCAGCTCCTCACCGGGACTACCTTCCACAGATACGCAGTATTTT. It specifies CASSSSPGLPSTDTQYF. The chain couples TRBV5-5 to TRBJ2-3; 7 nucleotides agree with TRBD2. The CDR3 spans 17 residues. Trimming removed 3 bases from V and 2 bases from J; junction bases left unmatched: 12. CDR1 SGHKS and CDR2 YYEKEE come from the germline V gene (reference sequence).